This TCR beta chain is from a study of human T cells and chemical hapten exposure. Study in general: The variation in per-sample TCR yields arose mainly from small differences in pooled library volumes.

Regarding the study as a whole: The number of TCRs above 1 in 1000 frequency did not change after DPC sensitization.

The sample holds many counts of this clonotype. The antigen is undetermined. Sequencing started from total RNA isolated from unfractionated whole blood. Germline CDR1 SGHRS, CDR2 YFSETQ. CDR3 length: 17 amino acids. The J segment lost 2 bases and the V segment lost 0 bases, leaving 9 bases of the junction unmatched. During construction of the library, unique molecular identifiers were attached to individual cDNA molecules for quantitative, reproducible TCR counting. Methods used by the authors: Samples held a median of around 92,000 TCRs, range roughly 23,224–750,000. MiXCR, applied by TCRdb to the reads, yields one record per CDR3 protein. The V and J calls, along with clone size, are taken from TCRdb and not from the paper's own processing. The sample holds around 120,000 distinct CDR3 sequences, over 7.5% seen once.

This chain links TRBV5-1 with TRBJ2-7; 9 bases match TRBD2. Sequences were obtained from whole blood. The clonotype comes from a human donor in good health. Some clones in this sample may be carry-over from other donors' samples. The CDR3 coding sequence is TGCGCCAGCAGCTTGGATGGGACTAGCCCAACTCCCTACGAGCAGTACTTC. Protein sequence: CASSLDGTSPTPYEQYF.